Presented here are 11 T cell receptor beta chains from one specimen sequenced in a study of blood T cell repertoires in COVID-19. Some clones are missing from TCRdb's copy, which holds only in-frame ones; the method was immunoSEQ multiplex PCR. The table includes about 97,000 clones, around nine tenths detected once. Sequencing used peripheral blood. The receptors come from a human donor in a cohort sampled during active COVID-19.

This clone was seen only once. V is TRBV4-3 and J is TRBJ2-3, with 7 bases matching TRBD2. Germline CDR1 is LGHNA and CDR2 is YSLEER. The CDR3 has 18 amino acids. V lost 1 base and J lost 5; bases outside the gene matches: 15. The CDR3 bases are TGCGCCAGCAGCCAAGGACAGTATGGGGGAGGGCCCGGAGATACGCAGTATTTT. Amino acids: CASSQGQYGGGPGDTQYF.

This rearrangement joins TRBV6-5 to TRBJ1-1; 7 bases are a match to TRBD1. With 5 bases clipped from V and 4 bases from J, the junction kept 4 bases outside the gene matches. CDR3 length: 13 residues. Germline lookup yields CDR1 MNHEY and CDR2 SVGAGI. The CDR3 is CASSNRGPTEAFF. The CDR3 DNA reads as TGTGCCAGCAGTAACAGGGGTCCCACTGAAGCTTTCTTT.

This chain connects TRBV7-9 to TRBJ1-6; 9 bases line up with TRBD1. Looked up from germline, CDR1 is SEHNR and CDR2 is FQNEAQ (reference sequence). The CDR3 has 15 amino acids. The ends lost 3 bases at V and 12 bases at J; junction bases unmatched: 9. In DNA, the CDR3 is TGTGCCAGCAGCTTCGGACAGGGGAACGGAGGACCCCTCCACTTT. Translated, it gives CASSFGQGNGGPLHF.

The chain carries TRBV13 and TRBJ1-1; 7 nucleotides match TRBD1. Germline values: CDR1 PRHDT, CDR2 FYEKMQ (reference sequence). The CDR3 has 14 amino acids. Trimming at V came to 3 bases and at J to 0 bases, leaving 1 base not matched to a gene. CDR3 loop: CASSFRGMNTEAFF. In DNA, the CDR3 is TGTGCCAGCAGCTTCAGGGGGATGAACACTGAAGCTTTCTTT.

This chain's CDR3 is CASSYDRATNEKLFF. The CDR3 nucleotides read TGTGCCAGCAGTTACGACCGGGCAACTAATGAAAAACTGTTTTTT. The chain combines TRBV6-6 with TRBJ1-4; D not resolved. From germline, CDR1 is MNHNY and CDR2 SVGAGI (reference sequence). This CDR3 is built from 15 residues. Trimming cost V 2 bases and J 0 bases, with 7 bases left between them.

V gene TRBV15 combines with J gene TRBJ2-3; 9 nucleotides agree with TRBD1. The CDR3 contains 16 residues. Germline CDR1 reads LNHNV; CDR2 reads YYDKDF (reference sequence). The V segment lost 1 base and the J segment 1 base; nucleotides outside the gene matches: 3. CDR3 loop: CATSRARTGGTDTQYF. DNA for the CDR3: TGTGCCACCAGCAGAGCCAGGACAGGGGGCACAGATACGCAGTATTTT.

The CDR3 bases are TGTGCCAGCACCTCACGGAGCTCCTACAATGAGCAGTTCTTC. Its protein is CASTSRSSYNEQFF. This sequence joins TRBV6-5 and TRBJ2-1; D unclear. The germline V and J ends were trimmed by 7 bases and 0 bases, with 10 bases remaining between them. This CDR3 has 14 amino acids. The germline V gene has CDR1 MNHEY and CDR2 SVGAGI.

The CDR3 region is CASSRDRGPYGYTF. The DNA of the CDR3 is TGTGCCAGCAGCAGAGACAGGGGTCCCTATGGCTACACCTTC. V is TRBV7-9 and J is TRBJ1-2, with TRBD1 matching 8 bases. CDR3 size: 14 residues. CDR1 and CDR2 (germline): SEHNR, FQNEAQ (reference sequence). Unmatched junction bases numbered 6, after V lost 5 bases and J lost 4 bases.

The rearrangement joins TRBV19 to TRBJ2-7; 10 bases line up with TRBD1. The germline V gene encodes CDR1 LNHDA and CDR2 SQIVND (reference sequence). The CDR3 covers 15 residues. J lost 1 base, V lost 3 bases, and 3 bases had no gene match. The CDR3 loop is CASSIGTGESYEQYF. The CDR3 DNA is TGTGCCAGTAGTATCGGGACAGGGGAGTCCTACGAGCAGTACTTC.

CDR3 residues: CASSSPGTPNTEAFF. The CDR3 DNA reads TGTGCCAGTAGTTCCCCGGGAACCCCGAACACTGAAGCTTTCTTT. The V call is TRBV19, the J call TRBJ1-1; D is undetermined. CDR1 and CDR2 from the germline V gene are LNHDA and SQIVND (reference sequence). The CDR3 consists of 15 residues. V lost 5 bases, J lost 1 base, and 14 bases lay in between.

V and J are TRBV5-6 and TRBJ2-4; D uncertain. The germline V gene encodes CDR1 SGHDT and CDR2 YYEEEE. Trimming took off 2 bases at V and 8 bases at J, with 11 bases between the two ends. This CDR3 is built from 13 residues. CDR3 sequence reads: CASSFADTDIQYF. The CDR3 DNA follows: TGTGCCAGCAGCTTTGCTGATACGGACATTCAGTACTTC.